One T cell receptor (beta chain) is described in this entry. The data originate from a study of cytomegalovirus exposure and HLA in healthy donors. Vbeta (60) and Jbeta (13) primers were used in the PCR. Using immunoSEQ multiplex PCR, the repertoire was profiled, and TCRdb retains in-frame clones only, with some absent. Altogether about 110,000 clones are present, 75% being singletons, with the ten largest covering under 1.5%. Germline V gives CDR1 LNHDA, CDR2 SQIVND (reference sequence). V dropped 3 bases and J dropped 1 base, with 11 bases sitting between them. The CDR3 has 15 amino acids. The origin of this receptor is a man in his forties or fifties in good health and CMV-seronegative. The chain combines TRBV19 with TRBJ2-3, with a tentative D call TRBD2 (5 bases). The sample consisted of PBMCs. The CDR3 DNA follows: TGTGCCAGTAGTATTTCCGGGGTTGGCACAGATACGCAGTATTTT. Translated, it gives CASSISGVGTDTQYF.